A selection of T cell receptor beta chains follows, all from one sample in a study of OX40 agonist ivuxolimab in advanced cancers. The table came from immunoSEQ multiplex PCR; TCRdb's copy has only in-frame clones and leaves some out. The data show some 83,000 clones, roughly nine tenths seen once. The sequencing used CD4+ or CD8+ T cells sorted from blood, collected in a trial of the OX40 agonist ivuxolimab. These receptors were obtained from an adult with an advanced solid tumor such as melanoma, head and neck, liver or kidney cancer. Both conserved end residues are part of each CDR3. The D gene is left open where the match is weak. Clone size is stated in some rows and not others, as once, few, many or a class when expanded.

J gene: TRBJ1-5; V gene: TRBV7-9; D gene: .; clone size: .; CDR3 protein: CASSSGQSNQPQHF; CDR3 DNA: TGTGCCAGCAGCTCCGGCCAGAGTAATCAGCCCCAGCATTTT
J gene: TRBJ2-2; V gene: TRBV28; D gene: .; clone size: once; CDR3 protein: CASRHPLRTGELFF; CDR3 DNA: TGTGCCAGCAGACACCCCCTACGCACCGGGGAGCTGTTTTTT
J gene: TRBJ1-2; V gene: TRBV11-3; D gene: .; clone size: .; CDR3 protein: CASSPTLYGYTF; CDR3 DNA: TGTGCCAGCAGCCCTACTCTATATGGCTACACCTTC
J gene: TRBJ2-4; V gene: TRBV28; D gene: TRBD1; clone size: .; CDR3 protein: CARQGSKNIQYF; CDR3 DNA: TGTGCCAGACAGGGGTCCAAAAACATTCAGTACTTC
J gene: TRBJ1-5; V gene: TRBV30; D gene: .; clone size: few; CDR3 protein: CAWGSQGNQPQHF; CDR3 DNA: TGTGCCTGGGGATCACAGGGCAATCAGCCCCAGCATTTT
J gene: TRBJ1-2; V gene: TRBV30; D gene: .; clone size: .; CDR3 protein: CAWGLVGGEGYTF; CDR3 DNA: TGTGCCTGGGGTCTGGTAGGCGGAGAAGGCTACACCTTC
J gene: TRBJ1-6; V gene: TRBV5-5; D gene: .; clone size: .; CDR3 protein: CASSLFFTPGRASPLHF; CDR3 DNA: TGTGCCAGCAGCTTGTTTTTCACCCCCGGACGCGCGTCACCCCTCCACTTT
J gene: TRBJ1-2; V gene: TRBV4-2; D gene: TRBD1; clone size: few; CDR3 protein: CASSPGQGPGYGYTF; CDR3 DNA: TGTGCCAGCAGCCCGGGACAGGGACCGGGCTATGGCTACACCTTC
J gene: TRBJ1-1; V gene: TRBV4-2; D gene: TRBD1; clone size: .; CDR3 protein: CASSQEGQVTEAFF; CDR3 DNA: TGTGCCAGCAGCCAAGAGGGACAGGTTACTGAAGCTTTCTTT
J gene: TRBJ2-7; V gene: TRBV30; D gene: TRBD1; clone size: .; CDR3 protein: CAWSDGTGGGEQYF; CDR3 DNA: TGTGCCTGGAGTGACGGGACAGGGGGTGGGGAGCAGTACTTC
J gene: TRBJ2-7; V gene: TRBV5-1; D gene: .; clone size: .; CDR3 protein: CASSLIGEQYF; CDR3 DNA: TGCGCCAGCAGCTTAATCGGCGAGCAGTACTTC
J gene: TRBJ2-3; V gene: TRBV30; D gene: .; clone size: .; CDR3 protein: CAWAIGADTQYF; CDR3 DNA: TGTGCCTGGGCCATCGGCGCAGATACGCAGTATTTT
J gene: TRBJ2-7; V gene: TRBV5-1; D gene: .; clone size: .; CDR3 protein: CASSLPHSYEQYF; CDR3 DNA: TGCGCCAGCAGCTTGCCACACTCCTACGAGCAGTACTTC
J gene: TRBJ2-3; V gene: TRBV27; D gene: TRBD2; clone size: .; CDR3 protein: CASSLMASGDTQYF; CDR3 DNA: TGTGCCAGCAGTTTGATGGCTAGCGGGGATACGCAGTATTTT
J gene: TRBJ2-3; V gene: TRBV2; D gene: .; clone size: .; CDR3 protein: CAKSSIGERWGDTQYF; CDR3 DNA: TGTGCCAAATCTTCCATCGGGGAAAGGTGGGGAGATACGCAGTATTTT
J gene: TRBJ1-1; V gene: TRBV6-5; D gene: .; clone size: .; CDR3 protein: CASSYSEGSGTEAFF; CDR3 DNA: TGTGCCAGCAGTTACTCGGAGGGGTCGGGCACTGAAGCTTTCTTT
J gene: TRBJ2-5; V gene: TRBV6-5; D gene: TRBD1; clone size: once; CDR3 protein: CASSPDRGLRETQYF; CDR3 DNA: TGTGCCAGCAGCCCAGACAGGGGGTTGAGAGAGACCCAGTACTTC
J gene: TRBJ1-1; V gene: TRBV25-1; D gene: .; clone size: .; CDR3 protein: CASRTTGFPTEAFF; CDR3 DNA: TGTGCCAGCAGGACCACGGGCTTTCCCACTGAAGCTTTCTTT
J gene: TRBJ2-7; V gene: TRBV28; D gene: .; clone size: .; CDR3 protein: CASSFVGFSAEQYF; CDR3 DNA: TGTGCCAGCAGTTTCGTCGGGTTCTCAGCCGAGCAGTACTTC
J gene: TRBJ1-4; V gene: TRBV4-3; D gene: .; clone size: .; CDR3 protein: CASSQDGVTTNEKLFF; CDR3 DNA: TGCGCCAGCAGCCAAGACGGGGTTACAACTAATGAAAAACTGTTTTTT
J gene: TRBJ1-1; V gene: TRBV4-3; D gene: .; clone size: .; CDR3 protein: CASSQGFAAAEAFF; CDR3 DNA: TGCGCCAGCAGCCAAGGGTTTGCAGCCGCTGAAGCTTTCTTT
J gene: TRBJ1-2; V gene: TRBV4-3; D gene: .; clone size: .; CDR3 protein: CASSPDGGTNDGYTF; CDR3 DNA: TGCGCCAGCAGCCCCGACGGGGGGACGAATGATGGCTACACCTTC
J gene: TRBJ2-2; V gene: TRBV6-5; D gene: .; clone size: .; CDR3 protein: CASGLGELFF; CDR3 DNA: TGTGCCAGCGGTCTCGGGGAGCTGTTTTTT
J gene: TRBJ1-6; V gene: TRBV6-5; D gene: .; clone size: few; CDR3 protein: CASSFLGGNSPLHF; CDR3 DNA: TGTGCCAGCAGTTTTCTGGGGGGTAATTCACCCCTCCACTTT
J gene: TRBJ2-1; V gene: TRBV27; D gene: .; clone size: .; CDR3 protein: CASSGRDGFNEQFF; CDR3 DNA: TGTGCCAGCAGTGGCCGGGACGGATTCAATGAGCAGTTCTTC
J gene: TRBJ2-1; V gene: TRBV19; D gene: TRBD2; clone size: once; CDR3 protein: CASSTPLSGREYNEQFF; CDR3 DNA: TGTGCCAGTAGTACGCCCCTTAGCGGGAGGGAGTACAATGAGCAGTTCTTC
J gene: TRBJ2-3; V gene: TRBV11-2; D gene: .; clone size: .; CDR3 protein: CASSPRADTQYF; CDR3 DNA: TGTGCCAGCAGCCCCCGGGCAGATACGCAGTATTTT
J gene: TRBJ1-3; V gene: TRBV29-1; D gene: .; clone size: .; CDR3 protein: CSVARWGSGNTIYF; CDR3 DNA: TGCAGCGTTGCCAGATGGGGTTCTGGAAACACCATATATTTT
J gene: TRBJ1-2; V gene: TRBV2; D gene: TRBD1; clone size: .; CDR3 protein: CASRGDSVKSYTF; CDR3 DNA: TGTGCCAGCAGGGGGGACAGTGTAAAAAGCTACACCTTC